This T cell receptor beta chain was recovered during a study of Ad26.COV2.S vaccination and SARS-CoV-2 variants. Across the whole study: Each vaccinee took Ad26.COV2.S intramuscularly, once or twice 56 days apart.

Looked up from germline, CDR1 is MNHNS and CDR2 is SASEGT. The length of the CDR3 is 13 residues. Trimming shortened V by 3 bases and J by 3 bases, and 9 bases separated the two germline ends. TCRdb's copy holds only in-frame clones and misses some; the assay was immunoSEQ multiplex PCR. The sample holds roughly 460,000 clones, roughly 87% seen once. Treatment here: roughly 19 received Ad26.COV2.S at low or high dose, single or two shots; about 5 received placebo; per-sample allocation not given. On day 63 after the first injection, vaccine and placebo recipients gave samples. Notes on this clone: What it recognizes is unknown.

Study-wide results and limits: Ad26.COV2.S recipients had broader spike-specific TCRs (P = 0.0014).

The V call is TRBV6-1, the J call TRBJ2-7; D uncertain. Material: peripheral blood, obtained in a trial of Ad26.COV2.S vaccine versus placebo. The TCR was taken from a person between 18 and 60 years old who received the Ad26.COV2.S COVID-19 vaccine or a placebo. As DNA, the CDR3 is TGTGCCAGCAGTGAGTCCAGAAACTACGAGCAGTACTTC. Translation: CASSESRNYEQYF.